The clone carrying this T cell receptor beta chain was recorded only once. Its antigen is undetermined. These data are taken from a study of Ad26.COV2.S vaccination and SARS-CoV-2 variants. The treatment: about 20 received Ad26.COV2.S at low or high dose, single or two shots; about 5 received placebo; per-sample allocation not given. The samples date from day 63 after the first vaccine or placebo injection. The CDR3 spans 13 residues. Per the germline V gene, CDR1 is SGHTA and CDR2 is FQGNSA. Losses at the gene ends were 1 base for V and 8 bases for J; bases not matched to a gene: 4. TCRdb's copy holds only in-frame clones and misses some; the assay was immunoSEQ multiplex PCR. The table shows 410,000 or so clones, with approximately 92% occurring only once. Whole-study results and caveats: Vaccine and placebo groups showed comparable non-spike TCR breadth.

This clonotype was obtained from a person between 18 and 65 years old who received the Ad26.COV2.S COVID-19 vaccine or a placebo. The V call is TRBV7-2, the J call TRBJ1-1, with TRBD1 identical over 7 bases. The specimen was peripheral blood, collected in a trial of Ad26.COV2.S vaccine versus placebo. The CDR3 region is CASSLDRGMEAFF. CDR3 nucleotide sequence: TGTGCCAGCAGCTTAGACAGGGGAATGGAAGCTTTCTTT.